The 9 T cell receptor beta chains below all came from one sample that was sequenced in a study of T cells in localized non-small cell lung cancer. The table came from immunoSEQ multiplex PCR; TCRdb's copy has only in-frame clones and leaves some out. The sample has tens of thousands of clones, approximately 91% seen once. Sequences were derived from PBMCs, sampled before any cancer treatment. All receptors derive from a man aged 40 to 69 with stage II squamous cell lung carcinoma.

This chain joins TRBV28 and TRBJ2-2; TRBD1 matches at 7 bases. Germline V gene lookup returns CDR1 MDHEN and CDR2 SYDVKM. This CDR3 spans 15 amino acids. V gave up 5 bases and J gave up 5 bases; unmatched junction bases: 8. CDR3 in amino acids: CASSPDRVLTGELFF. The CDR3 coding sequence is TGTGCCAGCAGTCCTGACAGGGTATTAACCGGGGAGCTGTTTTTT.

V usage is TRBV5-1 and J usage is TRBJ2-6; 8 nucleotides line up with TRBD1. Germline-derived CDR1 and CDR2 are SGHRS and YFSETQ. J gave up 2 bases and V 0 bases, and 7 bases lay outside the gene matches. This CDR3 comprises 18 residues. The CDR3 loop is CASSLVPGGLAGANVLTF. CDR3 DNA: TGCGCCAGCAGCTTGGTCCCAGGGGGCCTCGCTGGGGCCAACGTCCTGACTTTC.

This clone was found once. The rearrangement uses TRBV14 and TRBJ2-7; the D gene is possibly TRBD1 (6 bases). This CDR3 has 15 residues. Trimming removed 0 bases at V and 3 bases at J, with 12 bases between. The germline CDR1 and CDR2 sequences are SGHDN and FVKESK. The CDR3 here is CASSQEAGAYYEQYF. CDR3 DNA sequence: TGTGCCAGCAGCCAAGAAGCAGGGGCCTACTACGAGCAGTACTTC.

This clone was counted once. The junction departs from the called germline gene at one end, perhaps through a read error. The gene calls are TRBV7-7 and TRBJ2-1; D ambiguous. The CDR3 spans 14 residues. From germline, CDR1 is SSHAT and CDR2 FNYEAQ (reference sequence). The CDR3 sequence: CASSPLQSYNEQFF. The CDR3 DNA follows: TGTGCTAGCAGTCCCCTTCAATCCTACAATGAGCAGTTCTTC.

The chain links TRBV23-1 to TRBJ2-2; TRBD2 matches at 7 bases. Being an ORF, TRBV23-1 has a function that is uncertain. This CDR3 contains 16 residues. The J segment lost 2 bases and the V segment lost 3 bases, leaving 6 bases of the junction unmatched. The CDR3 DNA follows: TGCGCCAGCAGTCATGAGGGAGGGTTTAACACCGGGGAGCTGTTTTTT. Its protein product is CASSHEGGFNTGELFF.

V gene TRBV30 combines with J gene TRBJ2-7; 8 nucleotides match TRBD2. CDR3 length: 15 amino acids. V trimming: 2 bases; J trimming: 6 bases; junction bases outside the gene matches: 12. The germline gives CDR1 GTSNPN, CDR2 SVGIG (reference sequence). The DNA for the CDR3 is TGTGCCTGGAGTAGCTTACGGACTAGCTCTTCCGAGCAGTACTTC. Its translation: CAWSSLRTSSSEQYF.

This clone showed up just a few times. The V gene is TRBV4-1, the J gene TRBJ2-7, with 7 bases fitting TRBD1. This CDR3 has 14 residues. With 4 bases clipped from V and 0 bases from J, the junction kept 3 bases outside the gene matches. Germline CDR1 MGHRA, CDR2 YSYEKL. The CDR3 is CASSLGDSSYEQYF. The CDR3 DNA is TGCGCCAGCAGCCTAGGGGACAGCTCCTACGAGCAGTACTTC.

The chain links TRBV5-1 to TRBJ1-1; D is undetermined. The CDR3 has 14 residues. Trimming took off 4 bases at V and 3 bases at J, with 13 bases between the two ends. Germline-derived CDR1 and CDR2 are SGHRS and YFSETQ. The CDR3, as DNA: TGCGCCAGCAGCATCTCTTTAGAGGACACTGAAGCTTTCTTT. Its translation is CASSISLEDTEAFF.

J is TRBJ2-5 and V is TRBV7-6; no clear D. Germline V gene lookup returns CDR1 SGHVS and CDR2 FNYEAQ. V gave up 0 bases and J gave up 2 bases, with 7 bases separating them. The CDR3 is 14 residues long. Written as DNA, the CDR3 is TGTGCCAGCAGCTTAGCGACACCGCAAGAGACCCAGTACTTC. This translates into CASSLATPQETQYF.